This TCR beta chain was sequenced during a study of T cell responses to AZD1222 COVID-19 vaccine listed by TCRdb under 2021. In terms of the full investigation: AZD1222 recipients whose second dose came at about 4 weeks and those whose second dose came at about 12 weeks were combined into one group, since spike-specific TCR depth and breadth did not differ between the two schedules. A total of over 230 trial participants underwent TCR sequencing, of whom approximately 200 had received two doses of AZD1222 and roughly 26 had received two doses of the MenACWY control vaccine. Enrollment into the trials was organized by age into subgroups of 18-55, 56-69 and 70-plus years, and those subgroups contained about 150, 27 and 61 TCR-sequenced participants, respectively.

The CDR3 regions of human TCRbeta chains were subjected to immunosequencing. In the source study's methods: Repertoire TCRs were matched against a reference library of SARS-CoV-2-specific TCRs generated with the MIRA antigen-specificity platform. Breadth meant the fraction of unique TCRs that were SARS-CoV-2-associated, whereas depth meant the fraction of total T cells that were SARS-CoV-2-associated. Using the MIRA data, every spike-specific TCR was mapped to the spike region that the TCR reacted to and assigned to either a CD4 or a CD8 class. Log10-transformed breadth and depth values were compared by one-way ANOVA with Sidak's multiple comparisons tests. The table comes from immuneACCESS by way of TCRdb, which keeps in-frame sequences with V and J called. Part of the clones is missing from these tables; in studies checked, under half for an unresolved V gene and the rest for unknown reasons. From that table come the V and J calls and clone size; the DNA was used to work out D and trimming. Across this sample there are over 100,000 clones, with around 87% seen only once. Approximately 5.1% of the sample comes from the top ten.

CDR1 and CDR2 are drawn from the germline V gene: SNHLY, FYNNEI. The CDR3, cysteine through phenylalanine, is 14 amino acids long. Here the CDR3 DNA is all that survives: 42 bases in frame from base 1. The junction carries 15 bases between V and J, which are trimmed by 7 bases and 2 bases respectively. Turning to this clone: Its cognate antigen has yet to be identified. Per-base qualities were not stored, and no clone one base away is much larger.

Per the publication, the time point label means: baseline before first vaccination. Vaccinee samples came from UK trials COV001 and COV002, including a single-blind randomized controlled phase 2/3 trial of AZD1222 (ChAdOx1 nCoV-19) in healthy adults. For TCRbeta chain sequencing, PBMC samples were collected from trial participants at day 0 and at day 28 after the second dose. The research as a whole found: Conclusions about previously exposed vaccinees are limited, since just five to seven AZD1222 recipients were seropositive for SARS-CoV-2 at baseline. Participants were mostly white British and included more females than males, and it was suggested by the authors that clonal diversity may have been underestimated. The whole spike protein was spanned by vaccine-associated CD4 TCRs, and dominant responses were seen in regions 160-218 and 743-854. No day 14 peak-response samples were available, so repertoires were characterized only after the peak T cell response. Nearly half of unique spike-specific TCRs reportedly recognized epitopes outside regions mutated in the B.1.351 and B.1.1.7 variants. In the small 56-69-year group, the increase in depth fell short of significance, most likely because of low power. Spike-specific TCR breadth and depth rose significantly after two AZD1222 doses compared with day 0 and with MenACWY recipients.

This clonotype was obtained from an adult in good health. The sequencing here drew on peripheral blood, taken on day 0 of AZD1222 vaccination. The rearrangement combines TRBV2 with TRBJ2-7; tentative D gene TRBD2, with 7 bases matching. In nucleotides, the sequence is TGTGCCAGCACTCGGGGGGCGACCCCCTACGAGCAGTACTTC. This encodes CASTRGATPYEQYF.